This entry concerns a single TCR beta chain. CDR3 length: 13 residues. In germline, CDR1 is MGHRA, CDR2 YSYEKL. Trimming cost V 4 bases and J 12 bases, with 16 bases left between them. This record belongs to a study of memory CD8 T cells in hepatitis C reinfection. Study information: A couple of donors resolved primary infection, then developed chronic reinfection. Reinfection meant HCV RNA positivity after two negatives ≥60 days apart.

Regarding time point: pre-reinfection, 55 to 20 weeks before reinfection detection. TCR sequencing was done directly ex vivo on sorted cells, without expansion in vitro. Donors were people who inject drugs in the Montreal HEPCO cohort. A couple of donors provided sorted CD3+ CD8+ CD45RO- naive CD8 T cells at all three reinfection time points. TCRdb's copy holds only in-frame clones and misses some; the assay was immunoSEQ multiplex PCR. The profile shows approximately 50,000 clones, roughly 86% of them singletons. Input material: naive CD8+ T cells sorted from blood. The sequence came from a young man with hepatitis C virus infection. This sequence joins TRBV4-1 and TRBJ1-5; no firm D call. CDR3 amino acids: CASSPIVFALQHF. The CDR3 DNA sequence: TGCGCCAGCAGCCCTATAGTTTTTGCCCTCCAGCATTTT.